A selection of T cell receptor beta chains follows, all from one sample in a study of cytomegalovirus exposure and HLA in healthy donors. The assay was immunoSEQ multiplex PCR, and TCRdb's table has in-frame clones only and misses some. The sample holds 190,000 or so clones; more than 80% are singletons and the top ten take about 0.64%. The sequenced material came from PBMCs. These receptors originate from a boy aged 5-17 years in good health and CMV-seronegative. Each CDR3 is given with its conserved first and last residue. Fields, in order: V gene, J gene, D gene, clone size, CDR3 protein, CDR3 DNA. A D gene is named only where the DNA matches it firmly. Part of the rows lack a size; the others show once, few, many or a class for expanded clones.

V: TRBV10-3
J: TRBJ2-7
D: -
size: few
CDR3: CAISGEDVFSYEQYF
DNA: TGTGCCATCAGTGGGGAGGACGTCTTCTCCTACGAGCAGTACTTC

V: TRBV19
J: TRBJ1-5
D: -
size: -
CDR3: CASRWNGGVSNQPQHF
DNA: TGTGCCAGTAGATGGAATGGCGGTGTTAGCAATCAGCCCCAGCATTTT

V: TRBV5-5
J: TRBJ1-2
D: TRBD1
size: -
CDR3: CASSLVGQEPNYGYTF
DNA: TGTGCCAGCAGCTTGGTAGGACAGGAACCTAACTATGGCTACACCTTC

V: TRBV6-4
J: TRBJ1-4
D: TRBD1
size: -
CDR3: CASSKSRGTGEKLFF
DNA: TGTGCCAGCAGTAAAAGCCGAGGGACAGGGGAAAAACTGTTTTTT

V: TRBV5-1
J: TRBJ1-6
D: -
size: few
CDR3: CASSPQGSSYNSPLHF
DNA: TGCGCCAGCAGCCCCCAGGGGAGCTCCTATAATTCACCCCTCCACTTT

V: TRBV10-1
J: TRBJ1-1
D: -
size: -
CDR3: CASSESQGLTEAFF
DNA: TGCGCCAGCAGTGAGTCCCAGGGACTCACTGAAGCTTTCTTT

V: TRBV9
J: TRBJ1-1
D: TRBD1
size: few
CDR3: CASSVGQAPEAFF
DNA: TGTGCCAGCAGCGTTGGACAGGCCCCTGAAGCTTTCTTT

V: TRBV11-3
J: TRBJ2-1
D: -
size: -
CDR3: CASSLGVDSLDEQFF
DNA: TGTGCCAGCAGCTTAGGGGTCGACAGTTTGGATGAGCAGTTCTTC

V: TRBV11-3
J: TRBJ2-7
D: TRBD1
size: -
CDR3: CASSSSRDRGAYEQYF
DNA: TGTGCCAGCAGCTCCAGTCGGGACAGGGGGGCCTACGAGCAGTACTTC

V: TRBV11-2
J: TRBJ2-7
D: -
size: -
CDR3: CASSPSGQRYEQYF
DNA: TGTGCCAGCAGCCCTTCTGGACAGCGCTACGAGCAGTACTTC

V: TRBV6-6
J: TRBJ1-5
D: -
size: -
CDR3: CASSILGQSNQPQHF
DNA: TGTGCCAGCAGTATCTTAGGACAAAGCAATCAGCCCCAGCATTTT

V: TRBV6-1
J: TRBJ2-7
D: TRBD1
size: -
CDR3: CASGQGNVGEQYF
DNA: TGTGCCAGTGGACAGGGAAATGTGGGCGAGCAGTACTTC

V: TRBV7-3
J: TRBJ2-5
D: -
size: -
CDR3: CASSLRGRETQYF
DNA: TGTGCCAGCAGCTTGCGGGGTCGAGAGACCCAGTACTTC

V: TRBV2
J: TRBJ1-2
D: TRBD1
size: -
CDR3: CASSERRTGAFYGYTF
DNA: TGTGCCAGCAGTGAAAGGAGGACAGGGGCTTTCTATGGCTACACCTTC

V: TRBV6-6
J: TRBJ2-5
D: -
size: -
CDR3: CASRKQGGPETQYF
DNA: TGTGCCAGCAGAAAACAGGGCGGTCCGGAGACCCAGTACTTC

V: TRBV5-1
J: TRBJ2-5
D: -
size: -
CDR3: CASRRGPEGETQYF
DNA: TGCGCCAGCAGGCGGGGACCAGAAGGGGAGACCCAGTACTTC

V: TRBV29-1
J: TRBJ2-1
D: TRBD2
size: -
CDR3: CSVVAGTSGVRHGNEQFF
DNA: TGCAGCGTTGTGGCTGGGACTAGCGGGGTCCGACACGGCAATGAGCAGTTCTTC

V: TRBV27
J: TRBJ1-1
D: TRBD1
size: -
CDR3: CASSPGTGGRLDTEAFF
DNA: TGTGCCAGCAGTCCGGGGACAGGTGGAAGGCTTGACACTGAAGCTTTCTTT

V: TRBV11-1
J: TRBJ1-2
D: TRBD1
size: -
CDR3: CASSLGVGGAVAGYTF
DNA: TGTGCCAGCAGCTTAGGGGTAGGGGGCGCCGTGGCTGGCTACACCTTC

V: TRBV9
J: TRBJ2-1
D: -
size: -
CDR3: CASSVREPLVGEQFF
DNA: TGTGCCAGCAGCGTCCGGGAGCCCTTAGTCGGTGAGCAGTTCTTC

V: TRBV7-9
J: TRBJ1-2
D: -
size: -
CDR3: CASSLDRAGNYGYTF
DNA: TGTGCCAGCAGCTTAGACAGGGCCGGCAACTATGGCTACACCTTC

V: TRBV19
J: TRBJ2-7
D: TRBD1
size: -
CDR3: CASSRQGTRYEQYF
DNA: TGTGCCAGTAGCAGACAGGGGACTCGCTACGAGCAGTACTTC

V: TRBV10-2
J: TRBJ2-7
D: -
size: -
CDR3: CASSESHYEQYF
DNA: TGCGCCAGCAGTGAGTCCCACTACGAGCAGTACTTC

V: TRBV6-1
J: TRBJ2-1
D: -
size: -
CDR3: CASRVAGNNEQFF
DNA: TGTGCCAGCAGGGTCGCAGGAAACAATGAGCAGTTCTTC

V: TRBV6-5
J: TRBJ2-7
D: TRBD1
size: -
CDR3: CASSYGPWDSYEQYF
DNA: TGTGCCAGCAGTTACGGCCCCTGGGACAGCTACGAGCAGTACTTC

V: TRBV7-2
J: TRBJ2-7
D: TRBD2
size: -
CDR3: CASSFTSGYSYEQYF
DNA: TGTGCCAGCAGCTTTACTAGCGGATATTCCTACGAGCAGTACTTC

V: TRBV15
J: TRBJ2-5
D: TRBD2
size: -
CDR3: CATSRDSGLGKTQYF
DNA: TGTGCCACCAGCAGAGACTCGGGACTAGGGAAGACCCAGTACTTC

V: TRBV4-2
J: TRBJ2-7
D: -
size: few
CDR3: CASSQAGDSYEQYF
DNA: TGTGCCAGCAGCCAAGCGGGGGATTCCTACGAGCAGTACTTC

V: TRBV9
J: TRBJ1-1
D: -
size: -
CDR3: CASSVGAGPNTEAFF
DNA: TGTGCCAGCAGCGTAGGAGCAGGCCCGAACACTGAAGCTTTCTTT

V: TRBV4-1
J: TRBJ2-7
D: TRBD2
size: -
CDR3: CASSQDRTSWNYEQYF
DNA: TGCGCCAGCAGCCAAGATAGGACTAGTTGGAACTACGAGCAGTACTTC

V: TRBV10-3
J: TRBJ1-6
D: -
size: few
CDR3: CAISGEREGYSPLHF
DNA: TGTGCCATCAGTGGGGAAAGGGAGGGGTATTCACCCCTCCACTTT

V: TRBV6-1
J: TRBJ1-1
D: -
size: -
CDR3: CASRRGVNTEAFF
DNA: TGTGCCAGCAGGCGGGGGGTGAACACTGAAGCTTTCTTT

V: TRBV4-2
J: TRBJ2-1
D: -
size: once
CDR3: CASSQVYRSSNEQFF
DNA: TGTGCCAGCAGCCAAGTCTATCGGAGCAGCAATGAGCAGTTCTTC

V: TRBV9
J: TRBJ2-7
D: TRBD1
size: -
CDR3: CASSAGQGEAYEQYF
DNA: TGTGCCAGCAGCGCGGGACAGGGAGAGGCCTACGAGCAGTACTTC

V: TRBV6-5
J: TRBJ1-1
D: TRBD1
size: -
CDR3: CASSFDRVDSEAFF
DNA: TGTGCCAGCAGTTTTGACAGGGTAGATTCCGAAGCTTTCTTT

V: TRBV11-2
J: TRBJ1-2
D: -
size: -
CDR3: CASSLRGGQLENYGYTF
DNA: TGTGCCAGCAGCTTAAGAGGAGGGCAGCTCGAGAACTATGGCTACACCTTC

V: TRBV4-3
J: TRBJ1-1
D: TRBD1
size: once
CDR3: CASSRGNTGAGAEAFF
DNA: TGCGCCAGCAGTCGGGGAAATACAGGGGCTGGGGCTGAAGCTTTCTTT

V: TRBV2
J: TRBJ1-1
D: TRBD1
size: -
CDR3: CASRGLGTENTEAFF
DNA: TGTGCCAGCAGAGGCCTCGGGACAGAGAACACTGAAGCTTTCTTT

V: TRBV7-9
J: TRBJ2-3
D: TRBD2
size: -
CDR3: CASSLSSGGIWTDTQYF
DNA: TGTGCCAGCAGCTTGTCTAGCGGGGGAATTTGGACAGATACGCAGTATTTT

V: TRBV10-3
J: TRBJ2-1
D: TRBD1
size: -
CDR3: CAISETDRGNHNEQFF
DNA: TGTGCCATCAGTGAGACGGACAGGGGGAACCACAATGAGCAGTTCTTC

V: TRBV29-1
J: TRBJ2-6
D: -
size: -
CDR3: CSVEGQAGANVLTF
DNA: TGCAGCGTTGAAGGTCAGGCTGGGGCCAACGTCCTGACTTTC

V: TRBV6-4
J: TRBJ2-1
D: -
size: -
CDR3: CASSTYHGAGGGNEQFF
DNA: TGTGCCAGCAGTACCTACCACGGGGCTGGGGGCGGCAATGAGCAGTTCTTC

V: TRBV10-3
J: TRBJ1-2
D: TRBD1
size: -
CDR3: CAISGGQGKNYGYTF
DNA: TGTGCCATCAGTGGGGGACAGGGGAAAAACTATGGCTACACCTTC

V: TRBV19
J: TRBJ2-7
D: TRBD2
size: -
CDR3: CASSSGGGVGYEQYF
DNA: TGTGCCAGTAGTAGTGGCGGGGGAGTCGGGTACGAGCAGTACTTC

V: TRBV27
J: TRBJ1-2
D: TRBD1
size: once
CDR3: CASTMIGDRANYGYTF
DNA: TGTGCCAGCACTATGATAGGGGACAGGGCTAACTATGGCTACACCTTC

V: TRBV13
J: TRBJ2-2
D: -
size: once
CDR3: CASSFEGAGELFF
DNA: TGTGCCAGCAGCTTCGAAGGGGCCGGGGAGCTGTTTTTT

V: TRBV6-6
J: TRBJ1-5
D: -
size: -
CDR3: CASTLGAYNNQPQHF
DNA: TGTGCCAGCACCTTAGGGGCATACAACAATCAGCCCCAGCATTTT

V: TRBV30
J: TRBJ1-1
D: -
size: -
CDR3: CAWSVPGFTEAFF
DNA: TGTGCCTGGAGTGTACCGGGGTTCACTGAAGCTTTCTTT

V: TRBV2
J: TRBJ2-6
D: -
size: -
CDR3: CAAQGSGANVLTF
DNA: TGTGCCGCCCAGGGCTCTGGGGCCAACGTCCTGACTTTC

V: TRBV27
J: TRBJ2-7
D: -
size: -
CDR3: CASSFVAAGDEQYF
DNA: TGTGCCAGCAGTTTCGTCGCGGCAGGGGACGAGCAGTACTTC

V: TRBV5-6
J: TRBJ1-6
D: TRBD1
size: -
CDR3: CASSFGTGNNSPLHF
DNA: TGTGCCAGCAGCTTTGGGACAGGGAATAATTCACCCCTCCACTTT